The present TCR beta chain was sequenced within a study of regulatory T cells in long-lasting Graves disease. Study-wide results and limits: Favored gene segments in persistent disease were TRBV28, TRBJ1-2 and TRBJ2-5.

J lost 0 bases, V lost 2 bases, and 6 bases had no gene match. The CDR3 has 16 amino acids. Germline V gives CDR1 KGHSH, CDR2 LQKENI. Time point here: newly diagnosed GD, antithyroid drugs for less than 3 months. PBMC RNA was the source of the TCR library. Concerning this clonotype itself: Its antigen is as yet unknown.

With iRepertoire HTBI primers and Arm-PCR of CDR3 regions, TCR beta libraries were built. TCRdb used MiXCR to reprocess the multiplex PCR reads, holding one entry per CDR3 protein. The repertoire holds roughly 500,000 distinct CDR3 sequences, with around 12% as singletons. The sample also formed part of further work on T cells in Graves' hyperthyroidism and ophthalmopathy. From that paper: A first-round RT-PCR of the TCR CDR3 used the HTBI primer set. Most thyroid-expanded clonotypes above 0.001 were also found in blood. The model predicted ophthalmopathy a median around seven months before onset.

The chain joins TRBV18 to TRBJ1-1, with TRBD1 identical over 7 bases. The source of this sequence is a woman aged 30 to 39 with Graves disease. The sample in question was peripheral blood mononuclear cells (PBMCs), obtained at new diagnosis, from a patient treated with antithyroid drugs. In DNA, the CDR3 is TGTGCCAGCTCACCATACGGGACAGATATGAACACTGAAGCTTTCTTT. Translation gives CASSPYGTDMNTEAFF.